What follows are 32 T cell receptor beta chains derived from one specimen sequenced in a study of radiotherapy plus CTLA-4 blockade in lung cancer. The data were produced by immunoSEQ multiplex PCR, yet TCRdb's version contains in-frame clones alone and is incomplete. Of 35,000 or so clones detected, approximately 89% appear once; the ten largest clones hold about 5.3%. Material: peripheral blood, obtained from a patient treated with radiotherapy plus ipilimumab. All receptors come from a human donor with non-small cell lung cancer who had stable disease on radiotherapy plus ipilimumab.

This chain's CDR3 is CASSSMRVSDIHQPQHF. CDR3 coding DNA: TGTGCCAGCAGCTCTATGAGGGTCAGCGACATTCATCAGCCCCAGCATTTT. This chain uses TRBV7-8 with TRBJ1-5; D is undetermined. This CDR3 comprises 17 residues. In germline, CDR1 is SGHVS, CDR2 FQNEAQ. The germline V and J ends were trimmed by 4 bases and 5 bases, with 21 bases remaining between them.

This CDR3 reads CASSVLTGDSGNTIYF. The CDR3 DNA reads TGTGCCAGCAGCGTTTTAACAGGGGACTCTGGAAACACCATATATTTT. The V gene is TRBV9, the J gene TRBJ1-3; TRBD1 matches at 7 bases. The V and J ends lost 2 bases and 0 bases, in that order; junction bases with no gene match: 5. This CDR3 is 16 amino acids long. Germline-derived CDR1 and CDR2 are SGDLS and YYNGEE.

This chain connects TRBV5-6 to TRBJ2-4, with 15 bases matching TRBD2. The CDR3 totals 18 residues. Germline V CDR1 and CDR2: SGHDT, YYEEEE. V lost 3 bases and J lost 0; bases outside the gene matches: 4. The CDR3 nucleotides are TGTGCCAGCAGCTATAGGACTAGCGGGGGGGGAGCCAAAAACATTCAGTACTTC. Translated: CASSYRTSGGGAKNIQYF.

CDR3 region: CASSLSGVDYGYTF. CDR3 in DNA: TGCGCCAGCAGCTTATCCGGGGTCGACTATGGCTACACCTTC. V and J are TRBV5-1 and TRBJ1-2; D is uncertain. The CDR3 has 14 residues. The V gene lost 2 bases and the J gene lost 3 bases, with 11 bases spanning the gap. From germline, CDR1 is SGHRS and CDR2 YFSETQ.

The chain is built from TRBV28 and TRBJ1-4; 7 bases align to TRBD1. V shed 2 bases, J shed 2 bases, and the junction held 2 bases outside the gene matches. Germline V lookup: CDR1 MDHEN, CDR2 SYDVKM. The length of the CDR3 is 15 residues. Written as DNA, the CDR3 is TGTGCCAGCAGTTTACTACAGGGGACTAATGAAAAACTGTTTTTT. Translated: CASSLLQGTNEKLFF. The entire variable domain, with the rest obtained from reference TRBV28 and TRBJ1-4, is as follows: DVKVTQSSRYLVKRTGEKVFLECVQDMDHENMFWYRQDPGLGLRLIYFSYDVKMKEKGDIPEGYSVSREKKERFSLILESASTNQTSMYLCASSLLQGTNEKLFFGSGTQLSVL.

This clone was detected once. The V and J genes are TRBV15 and TRBJ1-4; 10 positions match TRBD1. The CDR3 consists of 18 residues. Germline V lookup: CDR1 LNHNV, CDR2 YYDKDF (reference sequence). J was trimmed by 9 bases and V by 3 bases; bases with no gene match: 16. The CDR3 reads CATSRDIRRGTGVQKLFF. For the CDR3, the DNA is TGTGCCACCAGCAGGGACATTCGGCGCGGGACAGGGGTTCAAAAACTGTTTTTT.

This clone occurred once. This chain uses TRBV9 with TRBJ2-7; TRBD2 aligns across 13 bases. Trimming cost V 4 bases and J 2 bases; bases outside gene matches: 3. Germline V gene lookup returns CDR1 SGDLS and CDR2 YYNGEE. The CDR3 is 15 amino acids. The CDR3: CASSRGTSGTYEQYF. CDR3 coding DNA: TGTGCCAGCAGCCGCGGGACTAGCGGGACCTACGAGCAGTACTTC.

This clone was seen a few times. The chain carries TRBV30 and TRBJ1-2; D is perhaps TRBD1 (6 bases). The CDR3 consists of 15 residues. Trimming removed 0 bases from V and 5 bases from J, with 16 bases in between. CDR1 and CDR2 (germline): GTSNPN, SVGIG (reference sequence). In DNA form, the CDR3 reads TGTGCCTGGAGTGTACAGGGAATGGGGGCTTATGGCTACACCTTC. Protein: CAWSVQGMGAYGYTF.

This chain uses TRBV5-4 with TRBJ2-1, with TRBD2 identical over 8 bases. Germline-derived CDR1 and CDR2 are SGHNT and YYREEE (reference sequence). V shed 0 bases and J 5 bases; nucleotides not matched to a gene: 4. This CDR3 is 15 amino acids long. CDR3 DNA sequence: TGTGCCAGCAGCTTGGGAAGCGGGAGCGACAATGAGCAGTTCTTC. Amino acid sequence: CASSLGSGSDNEQFF.

The chain combines TRBV9 with TRBJ2-1; 9 positions match TRBD2. Germline V lookup: CDR1 SGDLS, CDR2 YYNGEE. V dropped 0 bases and J dropped 8; count of bases not matched to a gene: 6. The CDR3 has 15 residues. CDR3 bases: TGTGCCAGCAGCGTAGTGGTAGCGGGAGTCCATGAGCAGTTCTTC. This translates into CASSVVVAGVHEQFF.

This clone was picked up one time. The J gene is TRBJ1-5, the V gene TRBV9; D is unclear. CDR3 size: 15 residues. CDR1 and CDR2 from the germline V gene are SGDLS and YYNGEE. The V and J ends lost 1 base and 1 base respectively, with 9 bases between them. The CDR3 DNA reads as TGTGCCAGCAGCGTATTAGCGGACAGCAATCAGCCCCAGCATTTT. Translation: CASSVLADSNQPQHF.

The chain links TRBV19 to TRBJ2-1, with 11 bases aligning to TRBD2. J gave up 5 bases and V 4 bases, and 10 bases lay outside the gene matches. CDR3 size: 17 residues. CDR1 and CDR2 from the germline V gene are LNHDA and SQIVND (reference sequence). CDR3 in DNA: TGTGCCAGTAGTACCCCCTTAGCGGGAGGGCCAGACAATGAGCAGTTCTTC. It encodes CASSTPLAGGPDNEQFF. The full variable domain, its missing parts supplied by reference TRBV19 and TRBJ2-1, is DGGITQSPKYLFRKEGQNVTLSCEQNLNHDAMYWYRQDPGQGLRLIYYSQIVNDFQKGDIAEGYSVSREKKESFPLTVTSAQKNPTAFYLCASSTPLAGGPDNEQFFGPGTRLTVL.

The CDR3 loop is CASGEGPLLKNYEQYF. The CDR3 bases are TGTGCCTCAGGGGAAGGCCCCCTGCTAAAAAACTACGAGCAGTACTTC. The V gene is TRBV6-6, the J gene TRBJ2-5; perhaps TRBD1 as D (6 bases). With the DNA end fitting TRBJ2-7 better, the J assignment may be wrong. The germline V gene encodes CDR1 MNHNY and CDR2 SVGAGI (reference sequence). The CDR3 is made up of 16 amino acids.

The chain links TRBV4-1 to TRBJ2-7; D is ambiguous. V shed 0 bases and J shed 1 base, with 10 bases lying between them. CDR3 length equals 15 residues. The germline V gene has CDR1 MGHRA and CDR2 YSYEKL. The CDR3 reads CASSQEFRGSYEQYF. The CDR3 region has the DNA TGCGCCAGCAGCCAAGAGTTCCGCGGTTCCTACGAGCAGTACTTC.

The chain links TRBV28 to TRBJ1-2; tentatively, D is TRBD1 (5 bases). The V and J ends lost 5 bases and 0 bases respectively, with 25 bases between them. The CDR3 has 19 residues. Germline V CDR1 and CDR2: MDHEN, SYDVKM. The CDR3: CASSPFLDWARAANYGYTF. CDR3 sequence (DNA): TGTGCCAGCAGTCCGTTTCTCGACTGGGCCAGGGCCGCTAACTATGGCTACACCTTC.

The chain uses TRBV19 and TRBJ1-2; the match to TRBD1 covers 7 bases. The CDR3 runs to 16 residues. J was trimmed by 5 bases and V by 4 bases; bases with no gene match: 13. Per germline, CDR1 LNHDA and CDR2 SQIVND (reference sequence). CDR3 sequence (DNA): TGTGCCAGTAGTAACAAACCGGGACAGAATAATTATGGCTACACCTTC. This translates into CASSNKPGQNNYGYTF. Filled out from reference TRBV19 and TRBJ1-2, the complete variable domain reads DGGITQSPKYLFRKEGQNVTLSCEQNLNHDAMYWYRQDPGQGLRLIYYSQIVNDFQKGDIAEGYSVSREKKESFPLTVTSAQKNPTAFYLCASSNKPGQNNYGYTFGSGTRLTVV.

The rearrangement links TRBV19 to TRBJ1-1; TRBD1 aligns across 8 bases. Germline V lookup: CDR1 LNHDA, CDR2 SQIVND (reference sequence). This CDR3 has 16 amino acids. V gave up 1 base and J gave up 0 bases; unmatched junction bases: 4. The CDR3 bases are TGTGCCAGTAGTATAGGGACAGGGTGGATGAACACTGAAGCTTTCTTT. Amino acid sequence: CASSIGTGWMNTEAFF.

The CDR3 DNA sequence: TGTGCCAGCAGGAAAGGGGGCGGCACTGAAGCTTTCTTT. It translates to CASRKGGGTEAFF. The V gene is TRBV7-2, the J gene TRBJ1-1; 7 bases match TRBD1. Trimming cost V 6 bases and J 4 bases; bases outside gene matches: 5. Looked up from germline, CDR1 is SGHTA and CDR2 is FQGNSA. The CDR3 sequence is 13 residues long.

This sequence joins TRBV28 and TRBJ1-4; perhaps TRBD1 as D (5 bases). CDR1 is MDHEN, CDR2 SYDVKM, per germline. Trimming shortened V by 4 bases and J by 3 bases, and 12 bases separated the two germline ends. There are 15 residues in the CDR3. CDR3 DNA sequence: TGTGCCAGCAGTTCCCAGGGTTTGGCTAATGAAAAACTGTTTTTT. The encoded protein is CASSSQGLANEKLFF.

The rearrangement links TRBV4-2 to TRBJ2-7; D ambiguous. The CDR3 loop spans 14 amino acids. The germline V gene has CDR1 LGHNA and CDR2 YNFKEQ. The ends were cut back, 2 bases at V and 5 bases at J, with 13 bases in the middle. The chain's CDR3 is CASSQKRDVDEQYF. The CDR3, as DNA: TGTGCCAGCAGCCAAAAACGCGATGTCGACGAGCAGTACTTC.

The CDR3 DNA is TGTGCCAGCAGGTATACAGTGAACACTGAAGCTTTCTTT. Protein sequence: CASRYTVNTEAFF. The V and J genes are TRBV7-2 and TRBJ1-1; unclear D gene. The germline V gene encodes CDR1 SGHTA and CDR2 FQGNSA. This CDR3 region has 13 residues. Trimming pared 6 bases from V and 0 bases from J, leaving 8 bases between.

This sequence joins TRBV30 and TRBJ2-1, with 9 bases that match TRBD1. The CDR3 runs 13 residues. The V and J ends lost 7 bases and 2 bases, in that order; junction bases with no gene match: 3. CDR1 GTSNPN and CDR2 SVGIG come from the germline V gene (reference sequence). The CDR3 sequence is CASDRGPYNEQFF. CDR3 DNA: TGTGCCTCGGACAGGGGCCCCTACAATGAGCAGTTCTTC.

This chain links TRBV29-1 with TRBJ2-2; D remains unclear. Germline lookup yields CDR1 SQVTM and CDR2 ANQGSEA. CDR3 length: 14 amino acids. V lost 3 bases to trimming and J lost 1 base, with 9 bases between them. DNA of the CDR3: TGCAGCGTTGAGATACCCAGGAACACCGGGGAGCTGTTTTTT. Protein sequence: CSVEIPRNTGELFF.

This chain links TRBV9 with TRBJ2-2; TRBD1 is a possible D gene (5 bases). V shed 3 bases and J shed 1 base, with 10 bases lying between them. Germline V gene data show CDR1 as SGDLS and CDR2 as YYNGEE. The CDR3 extends over 15 amino acids. CDR3 DNA: TGTGCCAGCAGCGAGGGGATACAGAACACCGGGGAGCTGTTTTTT. This codes for CASSEGIQNTGELFF.

The chain has TRBV9 and TRBJ2-1, with 11 bases aligning to TRBD2. CDR1 and CDR2 from the germline V gene are SGDLS and YYNGEE. V lost 0 bases, J lost 1 base, and 3 bases stayed unmatched. There are 17 residues in the CDR3. The CDR3 sequence: CASSVAGTSGSYNEQFF. As DNA, the CDR3 is TGTGCCAGCAGCGTAGCCGGGACTAGCGGATCCTACAATGAGCAGTTCTTC.

V gene TRBV11-2 combines with J gene TRBJ2-7, with D tentatively TRBD2 (5 bases). The CDR3 has 16 residues. Trimming left V 6 bases short and J 6 bases short, with 24 bases between. The germline gives CDR1 SGHAT, CDR2 FQNNGV. The CDR3 sequence is CASRPLAGKYRAEQYF. In nucleotides, the CDR3 is TGTGCCAGCAGACCCCTAGCTGGGAAATATCGAGCCGAGCAGTACTTC.

V gene TRBV15 combines with J gene TRBJ2-1; 7 nucleotides agree with TRBD2. The ends lost 5 bases at V and 0 bases at J; junction bases unmatched: 10. This CDR3 spans 17 amino acids. CDR1 and CDR2 from the germline V gene are LNHNV and YYDKDF (reference sequence). This CDR3 reads CATSPSTREGSYNEQFF. CDR3 DNA: TGTGCCACCAGCCCTTCCACCAGGGAGGGCTCCTACAATGAGCAGTTCTTC.

This sequence joins TRBV27 and TRBJ2-1, with D perhaps matching TRBD2 (6 bases). Trimming removed 6 bases from V and 3 bases from J, with 12 bases in between. Per the germline V gene, CDR1 is MNHEY and CDR2 is SMNVEV (reference sequence). The CDR3 is 14 amino acids. The chain's CDR3 is CASSSRDFYNEQFF. The CDR3 nucleotides are TGTGCCAGCAGCAGCCGGGACTTCTACAATGAGCAGTTCTTC.

V is TRBV4-3 and J is TRBJ2-3; 10 bases line up with TRBD2. J lost 8 bases, V lost 0 bases, and 11 bases had no gene match. The CDR3 length is 17 residues. The germline CDR1 and CDR2 sequences are LGHNA and YSLEER. CDR3 residues: CASSQEESSGGAGTQYF. CDR3 nucleotide sequence: TGCGCCAGCAGCCAAGAAGAGTCTAGCGGGGGAGCGGGTACGCAGTATTTT.

V and J are TRBV5-4 and TRBJ2-5; 11 bases are shared with TRBD2. Germline V CDR1 and CDR2: SGHNT, YYREEE (reference sequence). CDR3 length equals 16 residues. The ends lost 1 base at V and 1 base at J; junction bases unmatched: 3. The DNA for the CDR3 is TGTGCCAGCAGCTTGAGAACTAGCGGGAGCCAAGAGACCCAGTACTTC. As protein: CASSLRTSGSQETQYF.

CDR3 DNA: TGCGCCAGCAGCCCGGCCGGACTAGCGGGAGGGCCTTTTTCCTACGAGCAGTACTTC. Translating it yields CASSPAGLAGGPFSYEQYF. The rearrangement joins TRBV4-1 to TRBJ2-7, with 15 bases matching TRBD2. The CDR3 is 19 residues long. V shed 4 bases, J shed 1 base, and the junction held 11 bases outside the gene matches. The germline gives CDR1 MGHRA, CDR2 YSYEKL.

This chain connects TRBV19 to TRBJ2-1; 11 nucleotides align to TRBD2. V trimming: 1 base; J trimming: 7 bases; junction bases outside the gene matches: 6. Germline loops: CDR1 LNHDA, CDR2 SQIVND (reference sequence). The CDR3 is 16 amino acids. CDR3 loop: CASSIGVAGGQNEQFF. CDR3 bases: TGTGCCAGTAGTATAGGTGTAGCGGGAGGGCAGAATGAGCAGTTCTTC.